This T cell receptor beta chain stems from a study of CD8 T cells in Susac syndrome. This CDR3 comprises 17 residues. Germline V gene data show CDR1 as DFQATT and CDR2 as SNEGSKA (reference sequence). Germline trimming cut 6 bases from V and 4 bases from J; bases unmatched to any gene: 15. Random hexamers were used to reverse transcribe the RNA input (about 0.5 to 1 ug). TCRdb processed the immunoSEQ multiplex PCR reads anew with MiXCR; each CDR3 protein has one entry. The data show 300,000 or so distinct CDR3 sequences, about 90% seen once. The clonotype comes from a human donor with multiple sclerosis. The V and J genes are TRBV20-1 and TRBJ2-2, with 9 bases matching TRBD1. The sequenced material came from CD4+ T cells from PBMCs. The CDR3 coding sequence is TGCAGTGCAGTAAACAGGGGGCAATCTTCGGTCACCGGGGAGCTGTTTTTT. This translates into CSAVNRGQSSVTGELFF.